This entry is about one TCR beta chain. Produced via immunoSEQ multiplex PCR; TCRdb's table is partial and in-frame only. The sample shows more than 45,000 clones, roughly 88% of them seen only once. This entry is derived from a study of T cell changes during pregnancy in multiple sclerosis. This CDR3 region has 14 residues. V lost 0 bases, J lost 7 bases, and 10 bases lay in between. Germline CDR1 and CDR2: SGHTA and FQGNSA. Sequencing used CD4+ T cells from peripheral blood mononuclear cells, obtained in the second trimester of pregnancy. The rearrangement joins TRBV7-2 to TRBJ2-1, with a possible D match to TRBD2 (6 bases). The receptor was derived from a female donor with multiple sclerosis, enrolled in a pregnancy study. The CDR3 coding sequence is TGTGCCAGCAGCTTAGCGAGGCTAGCGAATGAGCAGTTCTTC. Protein product: CASSLARLANEQFF.